The clone carrying this TCR beta chain was observed a few times. The antigen is not known. This sample is part of a study of beta chain features in type 1 diabetes. V dropped 2 bases and J dropped 10 bases, with 12 bases sitting between them. CDR1 and CDR2 (germline): MNHNY, SVGAGI (reference sequence). The CDR3 loop spans 14 amino acids. Expressed TCRB transcripts were sequenced because the isolated RNA had all been reverse transcribed beforehand. Repertoires were generated with immunoSEQ multiplex PCR, while TCRdb's copy carries only in-frame clones and drops some. This sample carries some 190,000 clones, approximately 8.4% of them seen once, and the ten largest clones take 0.5%. General observations from the study: PCR might pick shorter templates more often, in the same way for patients and controls. VDJ junctions from patients with type 1 diabetes contained fewer insertions and more deletions. Moderate but significant shortening of TCRB CDR3s was recorded in all four CD4+ subsets from Type 1 diabetes patients.

The rearrangement uses TRBV6-6 and TRBJ1-6; D is unclear. The sequenced sample was central memory CD4+ T cells from blood. The source is a man between 18 and 29 years old with type 1 diabetes. The CDR3 loop is CASSYLPGGSPLHF. CDR3 DNA: TGTGCCAGCAGTTACCTCCCGGGTGGCTCACCCCTCCACTTT.